This passage covers 19 T cell receptor beta chains from one sample sequenced in a study of cytomegalovirus exposure and HLA in healthy donors. Primers included in the PCR were 60 Vbeta and 13 Jbeta primers. Sequenced by immunoSEQ multiplex PCR; TCRdb stores in-frame clones only, minus some. This sample yields under 200,000 clones, of which 75% are seen a single time; about 4.9% belongs to the top ten. Specimen: PBMCs. The source of these receptors is a male donor in good health and CMV-seronegative.

The rearrangement uses TRBV30 and TRBJ1-5, with 11 bases aligning to TRBD1. CDR1 GTSNPN and CDR2 SVGIG come from the germline V gene (reference sequence). Trimming took 2 bases from V and 7 from J; bases not matched to a gene: 7. The CDR3 contains 15 residues. The CDR3 nucleotides read TGTGCCTGGAGTCCCCGGGACAGGGGGAGGCAGCCCCAGCATTTT. Translation gives CAWSPRDRGRQPQHF.

This chain joins TRBV27 and TRBJ1-1, with D unresolved. V shed 3 bases and J shed 5 bases, with 10 bases lying between them. The CDR3 extends over 13 amino acids. CDR1 is MNHEY and CDR2 is SMNVEV in the germline V gene (reference sequence). The CDR3 loop is CASSFGEGTEAFF. The CDR3 region has the DNA TGTGCCAGCAGTTTCGGAGAGGGTACTGAAGCTTTCTTT.

The CDR3 region has the DNA TGTGCCACCGGACAGGGCGCAGGGCAGCCCCAGCATTTT. This codes for CATGQGAGQPQHF. The chain joins TRBV19 to TRBJ1-5, with 8 nucleotides matching TRBD1. V lost 10 bases, J lost 7 bases, and 9 bases stayed unmatched. The CDR3 length is 13 residues. From germline, CDR1 is LNHDA and CDR2 SQIVND (reference sequence).

The V gene is TRBV5-5, the J gene TRBJ1-3; TRBD1 aligns across 8 bases. V shed 6 bases, J shed 2 bases, and the junction held 7 bases outside the gene matches. The CDR3 is 15 amino acids. The germline gives CDR1 SGHKS, CDR2 YYEKEE (reference sequence). Here the CDR3 reads CASTLLTGAGNTIYF. DNA for the CDR3: TGTGCCAGCACGCTTCTGACAGGGGCTGGAAACACCATATATTTT.

The rearrangement uses TRBV11-2 and TRBJ2-2, with D possibly TRBD2 on 7 matching bases. CDR1 and CDR2 (germline): SGHAT, FQNNGV. V gave up 5 bases and J gave up 8 bases, with 21 bases separating them. This CDR3 is built from 16 residues. The CDR3 loop is CASSPGGRAATGELFF. For the CDR3, the DNA is TGTGCCAGCAGCCCGGGGGGCCGTGCCGCCACGGGGGAGCTGTTTTTT.

The chain combines TRBV5-1 with TRBJ2-3; TRBD2 might be the D (6 bases). The germline V gene encodes CDR1 SGHRS and CDR2 YFSETQ. V was cut by 4 bases and J by 2 bases, with 17 bases left in between. The CDR3 runs 16 residues. CDR3 in amino acids: CASSLGLSTHTDTQYF. The CDR3 region has the DNA TGCGCCAGCAGCCTTGGACTATCCACCCACACAGATACGCAGTATTTT. The variable domain in full, with the rest retrieved from reference TRBV5-1 and TRBJ2-3, is KAGVTQTPRYLIKTRGQQVTLSCSPISGHRSVSWYQQTPGQGLQFLFEYFSETQRNKGNFPGRFSGRQFSNSRSEMNVSTLELGDSALYLCASSLGLSTHTDTQYFGPGTRLTVL.

This clone showed up just once. The chain has TRBV2 and TRBJ2-2, with 7 bases identical to TRBD1. The CDR3 has 14 residues. V lost 3 bases and J lost 4; bases outside the gene matches: 2. In germline, CDR1 is SNHLY, CDR2 FYNNEI. CDR3 in amino acids: CASSEAGGTGELFF. The DNA of the CDR3 is TGTGCCAGCAGTGAGGCAGGGGGCACCGGGGAGCTGTTTTTT.

CDR3 residues: CASSMWGPKNIQYF. CDR3 sequence (DNA): TGTGCCAGTAGTATGTGGGGGCCCAAAAACATTCAGTACTTC. This chain uses TRBV19 with TRBJ2-4; tentative D call: TRBD1 (6 bases). Germline CDR1 and CDR2: LNHDA and SQIVND (reference sequence). V shed 3 bases and J shed 2 bases, with 8 bases lying between them. The CDR3 is 14 amino acids. The variable domain in full, completed from reference TRBV19 and TRBJ2-4, reads DGGITQSPKYLFRKEGQNVTLSCEQNLNHDAMYWYRQDPGQGLRLIYYSQIVNDFQKGDIAEGYSVSREKKESFPLTVTSAQKNPTAFYLCASSMWGPKNIQYFGAGTRLSVL.

The chain employs TRBV5-1 and TRBJ2-7, with D uncertain. Trimming removed 4 bases at V and 0 bases at J, with 8 bases between. The CDR3 is made up of 13 amino acids. In germline, CDR1 is SGHRS, CDR2 YFSETQ. The CDR3 nucleotides read TGCGCCAGCAGCCTCTTTAGCTCCTACGAGCAGTACTTC. This sequence encodes CASSLFSSYEQYF.

In this sample, this clone turned up once. This chain uses TRBV6-1 with TRBJ2-5; 9 bases agree with TRBD2. The length of the CDR3 is 16 residues. V gave up 1 base and J gave up 2 bases; unmatched junction bases: 5. Germline values: CDR1 MNHNS, CDR2 SASEGT. The CDR3 loop reads CASSEGPAGGQETQYF. The CDR3 DNA is TGTGCCAGCAGTGAAGGGCCAGCGGGGGGTCAAGAGACCCAGTACTTC.

This chain joins TRBV19 and TRBJ2-1, with a weak D call TRBD2 (6 bases). Trimming shortened V by 2 bases and J by 4 bases, and 12 bases separated the two germline ends. This CDR3 region has 15 residues. In germline, CDR1 is LNHDA, CDR2 SQIVND (reference sequence). The CDR3 protein is CASSIRREPYNEQFF. For the CDR3, the DNA is TGTGCCAGTAGTATAAGACGGGAGCCGTACAATGAGCAGTTCTTC.

This chain joins TRBV6-4 and TRBJ2-2; D not resolved. There are 13 residues in the CDR3. The V and J ends lost 3 bases and 3 bases respectively, with 5 bases between them. Germline-derived CDR1 and CDR2 are MRHNA and SNTAGT. This CDR3 reads CASSDRDTGELFF. The CDR3 DNA reads TGTGCCAGCAGTGATCGAGACACCGGGGAGCTGTTTTTT.

The chain links TRBV5-4 to TRBJ1-2; weak D call: TRBD1 (5 bases). CDR3 size: 14 residues. V was cut by 0 bases and J by 3 bases, with 9 bases left in between. From germline, CDR1 is SGHNT and CDR2 YYREEE (reference sequence). In nucleotides, the CDR3 is TGTGCCAGCAGCTTGGGGGGGGAGCACTATGGCTACACCTTC. Amino acids: CASSLGGEHYGYTF.

The chain links TRBV13 to TRBJ1-4, with 12 bases lining up with TRBD1. V lost 3 bases to trimming and J lost 8 bases; unmatched junction nucleotides: 4. The germline gives CDR1 PRHDT, CDR2 FYEKMQ (reference sequence). The CDR3 covers 15 residues. CDR3 in amino acids: CASSFAGTGGEKLFF. In nucleotides, the CDR3 is TGTGCCAGCAGCTTCGCCGGGACAGGGGGCGAAAAACTGTTTTTT.

This clone was detected only a few times. The chain is built from TRBV27 and TRBJ2-5; D gene unclear. CDR1 and CDR2 from the germline V gene are MNHEY and SMNVEV (reference sequence). The V end lost 4 bases, the J end lost 9 bases, and 18 bases lay between the germline ends. The CDR3 length is 14 residues. The CDR3 DNA reads TGTGCCAGCAGTTCCCTAATCAAGATACAGTCCCAGTACTTC. Translating it yields CASSSLIKIQSQYF.

This rearrangement joins TRBV4-2 to TRBJ2-1; 13 bases align to TRBD2. J lost 5 bases, V lost 4 bases, and 5 bases had no gene match. Germline V gene sequence: CDR1 LGHNA, CDR2 YNFKEQ. The CDR3 has 16 amino acids. The CDR3 is CASSPVLAGGDNEQFF. The CDR3 nucleotides read TGTGCCAGCAGCCCGGTACTAGCGGGAGGGGACAATGAGCAGTTCTTC.

The CDR3 is CASSVRASGFSYEQYF. CDR3 DNA: TGTGCCAGCAGCGTCCGGGCTAGCGGGTTCTCCTACGAGCAGTACTTC. V is TRBV9 and J is TRBJ2-7, with 8 bases matching TRBD2. The CDR3 has 16 amino acids. V was clipped by 2 bases and J by 0 bases; unmatched bases: 7. CDR1 and CDR2 (germline): SGDLS, YYNGEE.

This rearrangement joins TRBV2 to TRBJ2-7; TRBD1 agrees at 8 bases. Germline lookup yields CDR1 SNHLY and CDR2 FYNNEI. The CDR3 has 14 amino acids. The ends lost 9 bases at V and 2 bases at J; junction bases unmatched: 9. CDR3 coding DNA: TGTGCCAGTCTACTCCAGGGGGCGGCCTACGAGCAGTACTTC. It encodes CASLLQGAAYEQYF.

This chain uses TRBV11-2 with TRBJ2-7; 9 nucleotides agree with TRBD2. Trimming at V came to 3 bases and at J to 5 bases, leaving 5 bases not matched to a gene. CDR1 and CDR2 (germline): SGHAT, FQNNGV. This CDR3 has 14 amino acids. The CDR3 protein is CASSFLAGSDEQYF. In DNA form, the CDR3 reads TGTGCCAGCAGCTTTCTAGCGGGGTCGGACGAGCAGTACTTC.